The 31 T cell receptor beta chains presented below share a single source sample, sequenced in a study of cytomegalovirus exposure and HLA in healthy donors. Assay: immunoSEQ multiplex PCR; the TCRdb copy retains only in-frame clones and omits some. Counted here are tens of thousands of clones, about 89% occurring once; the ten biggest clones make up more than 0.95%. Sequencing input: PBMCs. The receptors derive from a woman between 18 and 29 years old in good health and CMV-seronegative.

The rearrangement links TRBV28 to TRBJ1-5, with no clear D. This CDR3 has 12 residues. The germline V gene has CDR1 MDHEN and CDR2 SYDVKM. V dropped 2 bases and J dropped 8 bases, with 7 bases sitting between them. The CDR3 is CASSLSSEPQHF. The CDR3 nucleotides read TGTGCCAGCAGTTTAAGCTCGGAGCCCCAGCATTTT.

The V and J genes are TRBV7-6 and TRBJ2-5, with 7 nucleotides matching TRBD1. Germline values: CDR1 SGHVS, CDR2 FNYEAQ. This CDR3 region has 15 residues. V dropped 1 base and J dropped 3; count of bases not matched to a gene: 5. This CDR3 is CASSLVRDREETQYF. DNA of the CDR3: TGTGCCAGCAGCTTAGTTCGGGACAGAGAAGAGACCCAGTACTTC.

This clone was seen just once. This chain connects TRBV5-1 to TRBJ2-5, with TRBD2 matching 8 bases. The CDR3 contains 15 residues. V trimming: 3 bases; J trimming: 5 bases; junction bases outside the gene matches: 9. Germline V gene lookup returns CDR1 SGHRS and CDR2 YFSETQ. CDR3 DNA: TGCGCCAGCAGCTGGGGACGGGGGGGCCGGGAGACCCAGTACTTC. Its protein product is CASSWGRGGRETQYF.

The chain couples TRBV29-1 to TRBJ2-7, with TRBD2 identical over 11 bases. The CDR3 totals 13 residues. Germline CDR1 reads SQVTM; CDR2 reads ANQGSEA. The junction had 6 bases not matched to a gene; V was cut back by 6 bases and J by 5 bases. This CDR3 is CSVPSGRRDEQYF. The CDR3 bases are TGCAGCGTCCCTAGCGGGAGGCGGGACGAGCAGTACTTC.

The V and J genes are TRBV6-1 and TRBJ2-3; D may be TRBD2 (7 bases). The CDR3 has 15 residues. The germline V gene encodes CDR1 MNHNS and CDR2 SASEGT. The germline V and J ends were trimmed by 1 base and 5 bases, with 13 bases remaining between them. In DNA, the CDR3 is TGTGCCAGCAGTGAAGTCCGGGGGGCAGGAGATACGCAGTATTTT. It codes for CASSEVRGAGDTQYF.

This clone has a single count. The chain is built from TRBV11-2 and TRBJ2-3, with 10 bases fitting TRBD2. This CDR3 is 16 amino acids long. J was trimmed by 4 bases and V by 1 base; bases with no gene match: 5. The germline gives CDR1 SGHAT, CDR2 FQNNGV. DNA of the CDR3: TGTGCCAGCAGCTTAGGGGTAGCGGGAGGAGCAGATACGCAGTATTTT. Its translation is CASSLGVAGGADTQYF.

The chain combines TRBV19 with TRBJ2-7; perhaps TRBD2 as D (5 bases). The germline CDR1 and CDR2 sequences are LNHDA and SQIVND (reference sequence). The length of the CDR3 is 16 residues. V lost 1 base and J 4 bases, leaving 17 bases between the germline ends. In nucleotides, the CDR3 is TGTGCCAGTAGTATAGGGCTTCCTCGGACTTCGTACGAGCAGTACTTC. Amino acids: CASSIGLPRTSYEQYF.

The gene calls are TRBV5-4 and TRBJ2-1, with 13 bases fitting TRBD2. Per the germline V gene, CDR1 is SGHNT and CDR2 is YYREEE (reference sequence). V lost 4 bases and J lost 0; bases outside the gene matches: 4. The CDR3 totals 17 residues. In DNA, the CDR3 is TGTGCCAGCAGCGTAGGACTAGCGGGGGCCTCCTACAATGAGCAGTTCTTC. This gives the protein CASSVGLAGASYNEQFF. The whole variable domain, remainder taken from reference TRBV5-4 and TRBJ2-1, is ETGVTQSPTHLIKTRGQQVTLRCSSQSGHNTVSWYQQALGQGPQFIFQYYREEENGRGNFPPRFSGLQFPNYSSELNVNALELDDSALYLCASSVGLAGASYNEQFFGPGTRLTVL.

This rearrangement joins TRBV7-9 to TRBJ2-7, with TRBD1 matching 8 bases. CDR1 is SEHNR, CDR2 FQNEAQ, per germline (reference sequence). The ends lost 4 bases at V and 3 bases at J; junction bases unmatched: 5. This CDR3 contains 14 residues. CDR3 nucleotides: TGTGCCAGCAGCTCGGACAGGGTCGACTACGAGCAGTACTTC. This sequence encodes CASSSDRVDYEQYF.

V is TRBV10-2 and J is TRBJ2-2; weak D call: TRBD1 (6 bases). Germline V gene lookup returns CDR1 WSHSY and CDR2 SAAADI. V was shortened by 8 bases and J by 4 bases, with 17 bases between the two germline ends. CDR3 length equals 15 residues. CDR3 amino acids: CASRTSGGGTGELFF. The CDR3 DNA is TGCGCCAGCCGCACCAGTGGGGGCGGCACCGGGGAGCTGTTTTTT.

The chain's CDR3 is CASSPRQGDGTEAFF. The CDR3 bases are TGTGCCAGCAGCCCCAGACAGGGGGACGGCACTGAAGCTTTCTTT. This chain joins TRBV14 and TRBJ1-1; TRBD1 matches at 9 bases. Per germline, CDR1 SGHDN and CDR2 FVKESK. The CDR3 runs to 15 residues. The V and J ends lost 4 bases and 4 bases, in that order; junction bases with no gene match: 7.

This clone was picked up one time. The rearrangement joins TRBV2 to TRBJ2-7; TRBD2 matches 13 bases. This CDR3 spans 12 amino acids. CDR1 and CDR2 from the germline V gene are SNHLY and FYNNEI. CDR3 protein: CATTSGRDEQYF. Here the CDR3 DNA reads TGTGCTACTACTAGCGGGAGGGACGAGCAGTACTTC.

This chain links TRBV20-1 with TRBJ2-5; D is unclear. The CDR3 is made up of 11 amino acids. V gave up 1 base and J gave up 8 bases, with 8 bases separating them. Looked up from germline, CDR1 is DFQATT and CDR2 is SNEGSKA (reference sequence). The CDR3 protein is CSARAPGTQYF. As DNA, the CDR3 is TGCAGTGCTAGAGCCCCGGGTACCCAGTACTTC.

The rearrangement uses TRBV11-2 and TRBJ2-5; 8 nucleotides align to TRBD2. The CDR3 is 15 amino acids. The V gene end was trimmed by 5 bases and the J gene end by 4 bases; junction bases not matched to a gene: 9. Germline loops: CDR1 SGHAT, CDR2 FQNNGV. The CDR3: CASSPGGLATETQYF. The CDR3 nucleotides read TGTGCCAGCAGCCCGGGTGGACTAGCAACAGAGACCCAGTACTTC.

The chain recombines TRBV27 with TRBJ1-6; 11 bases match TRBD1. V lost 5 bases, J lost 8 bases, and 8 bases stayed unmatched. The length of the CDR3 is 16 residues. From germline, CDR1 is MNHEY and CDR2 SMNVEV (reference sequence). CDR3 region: CASSPSDRGPYSPLHF. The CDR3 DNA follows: TGTGCCAGCAGTCCGTCGGACAGGGGGCCCTATTCACCCCTCCACTTT.

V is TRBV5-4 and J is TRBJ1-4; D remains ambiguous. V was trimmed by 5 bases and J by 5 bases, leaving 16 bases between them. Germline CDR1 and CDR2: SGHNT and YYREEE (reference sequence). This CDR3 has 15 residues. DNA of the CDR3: TGTGCCAGCAGTTTATCCAGACTGAGGAATGAAAAACTGTTTTTT. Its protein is CASSLSRLRNEKLFF.

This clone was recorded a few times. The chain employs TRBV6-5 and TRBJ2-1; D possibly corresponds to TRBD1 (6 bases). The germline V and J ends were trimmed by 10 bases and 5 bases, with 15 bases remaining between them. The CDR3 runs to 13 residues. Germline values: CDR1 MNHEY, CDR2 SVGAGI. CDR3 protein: CATTRGANNEQFF. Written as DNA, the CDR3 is TGTGCCACCACCAGGGGAGCCAACAATGAGCAGTTCTTC.

The CDR3 DNA sequence: TGTGCCAGCAGTTGGGGCCAGACCTACGAGCAGTACTTC. Translating it yields CASSWGQTYEQYF. The V call is TRBV28, the J call TRBJ2-7; D may be TRBD1 (5 bases). V was trimmed by 4 bases and J by 2 bases, leaving 9 bases between them. CDR1 is MDHEN, CDR2 SYDVKM, per germline. The CDR3 covers 13 residues.

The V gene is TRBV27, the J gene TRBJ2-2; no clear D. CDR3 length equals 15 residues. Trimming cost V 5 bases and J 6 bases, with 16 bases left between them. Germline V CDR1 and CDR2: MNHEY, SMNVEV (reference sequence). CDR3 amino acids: CASSHRWATAGELFF. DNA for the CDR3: TGTGCCAGCAGTCACCGCTGGGCTACCGCCGGGGAGCTGTTTTTT.

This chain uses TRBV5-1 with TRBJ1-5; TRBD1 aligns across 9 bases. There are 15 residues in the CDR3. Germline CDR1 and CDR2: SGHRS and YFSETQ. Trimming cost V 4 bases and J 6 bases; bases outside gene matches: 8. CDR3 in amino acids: CASSLTGGESQPQHF. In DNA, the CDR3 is TGCGCCAGCAGCCTAACAGGGGGCGAGAGTCAGCCCCAGCATTTT.

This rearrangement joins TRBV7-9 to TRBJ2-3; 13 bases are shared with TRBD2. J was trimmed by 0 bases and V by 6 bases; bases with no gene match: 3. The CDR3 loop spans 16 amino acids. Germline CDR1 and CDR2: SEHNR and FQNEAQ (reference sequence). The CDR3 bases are TGTGCCAGCAGGCGGACTAGCGGGGGAAGCACAGATACGCAGTATTTT. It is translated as CASRRTSGGSTDTQYF.

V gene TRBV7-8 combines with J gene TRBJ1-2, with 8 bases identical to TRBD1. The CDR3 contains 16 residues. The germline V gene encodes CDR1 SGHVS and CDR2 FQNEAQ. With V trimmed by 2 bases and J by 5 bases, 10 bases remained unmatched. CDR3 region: CASSLQGAGSQYGYTF. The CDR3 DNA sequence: TGTGCCAGCAGCTTACAGGGGGCGGGCTCGCAATATGGCTACACCTTC.

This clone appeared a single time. The CDR3 here is CASSPTGGPPNEQFF. DNA of the CDR3: TGTGCCAGCAGTCCCACGGGAGGTCCCCCCAATGAGCAGTTCTTC. This sequence joins TRBV28 and TRBJ2-1; 7 bases match TRBD2. Germline V gene sequence: CDR1 MDHEN, CDR2 SYDVKM. V was pared by 5 bases and J by 6 bases, with 10 bases of the junction left unmatched. There are 15 residues in the CDR3.

CDR3: CASSRIPGKVGELFF. The CDR3 DNA sequence: TGTGCCAGCAGCCGCATACCGGGGAAGGTCGGGGAGCTGTTTTTT. The V gene is TRBV11-2, the J gene TRBJ2-2; D is possibly TRBD2 (5 bases). V was cut by 5 bases and J by 7 bases, with 17 bases left in between. This CDR3 has 15 amino acids. CDR1 is SGHAT, CDR2 FQNNGV, per germline.

CDR3 amino acids: CAWSQPSNPSGGAYEQYF. The CDR3 bases are TGTGCCTGGAGTCAACCCTCCAACCCTAGCGGGGGAGCCTACGAGCAGTACTTC. The V gene is TRBV30, the J gene TRBJ2-7; 10 bases map to TRBD2. V trimming: 2 bases; J trimming: 2 bases; junction bases outside the gene matches: 15. The CDR3 length is 18 residues. CDR1 and CDR2 (germline): GTSNPN, SVGIG (reference sequence).

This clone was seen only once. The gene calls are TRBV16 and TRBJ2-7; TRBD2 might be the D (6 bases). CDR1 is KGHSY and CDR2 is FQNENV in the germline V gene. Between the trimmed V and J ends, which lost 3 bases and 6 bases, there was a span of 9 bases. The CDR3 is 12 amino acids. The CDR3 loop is CASSQGGREQYF. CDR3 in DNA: TGTGCCAGCAGCCAGGGGGGTCGCGAGCAGTACTTC.

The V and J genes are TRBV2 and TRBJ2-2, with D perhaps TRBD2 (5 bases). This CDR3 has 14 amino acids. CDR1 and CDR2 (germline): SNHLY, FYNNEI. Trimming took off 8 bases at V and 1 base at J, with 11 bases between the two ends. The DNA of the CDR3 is TGTGCCAGCGTCGGCGGGCGGAACACCGGGGAGCTGTTTTTT. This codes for CASVGGRNTGELFF.

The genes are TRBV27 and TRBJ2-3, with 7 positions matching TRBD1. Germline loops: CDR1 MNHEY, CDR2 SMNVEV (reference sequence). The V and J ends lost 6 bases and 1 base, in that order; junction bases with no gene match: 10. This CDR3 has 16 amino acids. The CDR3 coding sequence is TGTGCCAGCAGCCGTTTAATAGGACAGGGCACAGATACGCAGTATTTT. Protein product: CASSRLIGQGTDTQYF.

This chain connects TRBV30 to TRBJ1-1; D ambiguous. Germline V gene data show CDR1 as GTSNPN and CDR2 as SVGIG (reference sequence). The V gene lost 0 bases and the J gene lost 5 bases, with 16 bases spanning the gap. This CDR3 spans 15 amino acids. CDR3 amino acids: CAWSVELVFGTEAFF. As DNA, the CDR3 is TGTGCCTGGAGTGTAGAGTTGGTATTCGGGACTGAAGCTTTCTTT.

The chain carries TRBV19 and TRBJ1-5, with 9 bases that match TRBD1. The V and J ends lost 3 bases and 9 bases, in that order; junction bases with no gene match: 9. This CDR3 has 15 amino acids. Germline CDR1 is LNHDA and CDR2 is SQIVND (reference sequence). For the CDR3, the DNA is TGTGCCAGTAGTATGGGGGACAGGGATTATTTGCCCCAGCATTTT. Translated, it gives CASSMGDRDYLPQHF.

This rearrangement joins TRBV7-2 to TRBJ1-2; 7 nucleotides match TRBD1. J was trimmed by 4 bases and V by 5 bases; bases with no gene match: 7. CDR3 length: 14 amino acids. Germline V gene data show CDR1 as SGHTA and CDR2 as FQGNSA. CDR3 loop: CASSHPGQPYGYTF. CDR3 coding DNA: TGTGCCAGCAGCCACCCGGGACAGCCCTATGGCTACACCTTC.